The 5 T cell receptor beta chains listed next were all sequenced from one sample in a study of cytotoxic CD8 clonotypes in ibrutinib-treated CLL. Profiling relied on immunoSEQ multiplex PCR, and the TCRdb table lists in-frame clones only, not all of them. The table includes about 140,000 clones, about 84% detected once. The source material was PBMCs, sampled after 36 months of ibrutinib treatment. Source of these receptors: a human donor with chronic lymphocytic leukemia.

The V call is TRBV11-2, the J call TRBJ1-1; D is perhaps TRBD1 (5 bases). Trimming removed 5 bases from V and 6 bases from J, with 16 bases in between. The CDR3 runs 14 residues. Looked up from germline, CDR1 is SGHAT and CDR2 is FQNNGV. CDR3 protein: CASSPPGLSSEAFF. The CDR3 DNA is TGTGCCAGCAGCCCCCCGGGACTGAGCTCTGAAGCTTTCTTT.

The rearrangement links TRBV25-1 to TRBJ2-2; 8 nucleotides agree with TRBD2. Germline V gene sequence: CDR1 MGHDK, CDR2 SYGVNS. Germline trimming cut 5 bases from V and 0 bases from J; bases unmatched to any gene: 8. This CDR3 region has 17 residues. The CDR3 DNA reads as TGTGCCAGCAGTTATTTAGCGGGGCGACCGAACACCGGGGAGCTGTTTTTT. It encodes CASSYLAGRPNTGELFF.

The chain couples TRBV7-2 to TRBJ2-6; 10 bases agree with TRBD1. The V gene end was trimmed by 5 bases and the J gene end by 1 base; junction bases not matched to a gene: 8. Looked up from germline, CDR1 is SGHTA and CDR2 is FQGNSA. The CDR3 spans 18 residues. The CDR3 sequence is CASSQRGQGKSGANVLTF. For the CDR3, the DNA is TGTGCCAGCAGCCAACGGGGACAGGGGAAGTCTGGGGCCAACGTCCTGACTTTC.

This chain connects TRBV5-1 to TRBJ2-7; D call uncertain. Trimming cost V 0 bases and J 3 bases, with 10 bases left between them. The CDR3 spans 14 residues. Germline CDR1 is SGHRS and CDR2 is YFSETQ. This CDR3 is CASSLVPPNYEQYF. CDR3 sequence (DNA): TGCGCCAGCAGCTTGGTACCACCAAACTACGAGCAGTACTTC.

The rearrangement uses TRBV6-1 and TRBJ2-1, with D possibly matching TRBD2 (5 bases). The CDR3 runs to 13 residues. In germline, CDR1 is MNHNS, CDR2 SASEGT. CDR3 region: CLLSGAFYNEQFF. The CDR3 coding sequence is TGTCTGCTCAGCGGAGCGTTTTACAATGAGCAGTTCTTC.